What follows are 30 T cell receptor beta chains derived from one specimen sequenced in a study of blood T cell repertoires in COVID-19. Assay used: immunoSEQ multiplex PCR; TCRdb lists only in-frame clones, some missing. The table records around 400,000 clones, about 90% of them present only once. Input material: peripheral blood. These receptor sequences come from a woman aged 55-69 years with COVID-19, enrolled during active disease.

This clone was counted a single time. The V gene is TRBV19, the J gene TRBJ1-2; D call uncertain. V was clipped by 7 bases and J by 7 bases, with 19 bases between them. The V gene's germline CDR1 is LNHDA and CDR2 SQIVND (reference sequence). The CDR3 has 14 residues. Here the CDR3 reads CASKEVLTAGGYTF. The CDR3 nucleotides read TGTGCCAGTAAAGAGGTGCTGACGGCGGGTGGCTACACCTTC.

On this clone: This sample includes further DNA sequences coding for the same CDR3. The rearrangement joins TRBV6-1 to TRBJ2-7; the D is unclear. This CDR3 region has 12 residues. Germline assignment: CDR1 MNHNS and CDR2 SASEGT. V lost 2 bases and J lost 4, with 6 bases in between. CDR3 coding DNA: TGTGCCAGCAGTGAAACCCGGTACGAGCAGTACTTC. Translating gives CASSETRYEQYF.

The chain combines TRBV5-1 with TRBJ1-2; 9 nucleotides align to TRBD1. V lost 2 bases and J lost 4; bases outside the gene matches: 6. The germline V gene has CDR1 SGHRS and CDR2 YFSETQ. The CDR3 is 15 residues long. For the CDR3, the DNA is TGCGCCAGCAGCTTCACAGGGGGCGCATCCTATGGCTACACCTTC. Amino acids: CASSFTGGASYGYTF. Based on the CDR3 plus reference TRBV5-1 and TRBJ1-2, the full variable domain is KAGVTQTPRYLIKTRGQQVTLSCSPISGHRSVSWYQQTPGQGLQFLFEYFSETQRNKGNFPGRFSGRQFSNSRSEMNVSTLELGDSALYLCASSFTGGASYGYTFGSGTRLTVV.

The rearrangement joins TRBV10-3 to TRBJ1-6; D gene unclear. The CDR3 covers 14 residues. With 1 base removed from V and 9 bases from J, the gap between germline ends came to 10 bases. Germline V gives CDR1 ENHRY, CDR2 SYGVKD. The CDR3 DNA is TGTGCCATCAGTGAGTTCCAACTCCGTTCACCCCTCCACTTT. This sequence encodes CAISEFQLRSPLHF.

The chain employs TRBV3-1 (or the pseudogene TRBV3-2) and TRBJ2-1, with TRBD2 identical over 11 bases. The CDR3 is 16 residues long. CDR1 is LGHDT, CDR2 YNNKEL, per germline (reference sequence). V gave up 3 bases and J gave up 4 bases; unmatched junction bases: 5. CDR3 protein: CASSHSGTSGYNEQFF. CDR3 DNA sequence: TGTGCCAGCAGCCATTCCGGGACTAGCGGATACAATGAGCAGTTCTTC.

This chain connects TRBV29-1 to TRBJ1-1; D not certain. Per the germline V gene, CDR1 is SQVTM and CDR2 is ANQGSEA. CDR3 length: 13 amino acids. V gave up 6 bases and J gave up 1 base, with 12 bases separating them. CDR3 nucleotides: TGCAGCGTAGCCACGGGTGGGAACACTGAAGCTTTCTTT. Its translation is CSVATGGNTEAFF. Together with reference TRBV29-1 and TRBJ1-1, the CDR3 gives the full variable domain: SAVISQKPSRDICQRGTSLTIQCQVDSQVTMMFWYRQQPGQSLTLIATANQGSEATYESGFVIDKFPISRPNLTFSTLTVSNMSPEDSSIYLCSVATGGNTEAFFGQGTRLTVV.

This clone was recorded a few times. The chain is built from TRBV5-1 and TRBJ2-3, with D tentatively TRBD2 (5 bases). The CDR3 runs 16 residues. The ends were cut back, 0 bases at V and 2 bases at J, with 13 bases in the middle. The germline V gene encodes CDR1 SGHRS and CDR2 YFSETQ. CDR3 in amino acids: CASSLVASRLTDTQYF. DNA for the CDR3: TGCGCCAGCAGCTTGGTGGCTAGCCGCCTCACAGATACGCAGTATTTT.

This chain joins TRBV9 and TRBJ2-7; TRBD1 matches at 8 bases. J lost 6 bases, V lost 3 bases, and 5 bases had no gene match. This CDR3 comprises 13 residues. Germline V gene data show CDR1 as SGDLS and CDR2 as YYNGEE. The CDR3 sequence is CASSDRTGREQYF. CDR3 in DNA: TGTGCCAGCAGCGATAGGACAGGGCGCGAGCAGTACTTC.

This chain joins TRBV28 and TRBJ1-2, with D tentatively TRBD1 (6 bases). This CDR3 spans 16 amino acids. The germline V and J ends were trimmed by 2 bases and 8 bases, with 21 bases remaining between them. The germline CDR1 and CDR2 sequences are MDHEN and SYDVKM. The CDR3 loop reads CASSLRVGQSRSGYTF. The CDR3 DNA is TGTGCCAGCAGTTTAAGGGTCGGACAGTCTAGGAGCGGCTACACCTTC.

The chain joins TRBV6-1 to TRBJ2-4; the D gene is possibly TRBD1 (5 bases). Germline assignment: CDR1 MNHNS and CDR2 SASEGT. Trimming took 0 bases from V and 7 from J, leaving 13 bases between them. The CDR3 is 15 amino acids. The CDR3 reads CASSEANTKGNIQYF. Here the CDR3 DNA reads TGTGCCAGCAGTGAAGCTAATACCAAGGGGAACATTCAGTACTTC.

The genes are TRBV5-1 and TRBJ2-5, with 7 bases matching TRBD1. Germline-derived CDR1 and CDR2 are SGHRS and YFSETQ. Trimming took 0 bases from V and 9 from J; bases not matched to a gene: 8. The CDR3 spans 14 residues. The CDR3 spells CASSLEGGYRAQYF. CDR3 nucleotide sequence: TGCGCCAGCAGCTTGGAAGGGGGCTATAGGGCCCAGTACTTC.

About this clone: A much larger clonotype is one base distant, so this may be a read error. This specimen includes other DNA sequences encoding the same CDR3. The genes are TRBV12-3 or TRBV12-4 and TRBJ1-1; 7 nucleotides agree with TRBD1. J gave up 1 base and V 6 bases, and 2 bases lay outside the gene matches. This CDR3 spans 13 amino acids. The CDR3 nucleotides read TGTGCCAGCAGGGGACAGCCGAACACTGAAGCTTTCTTT. Amino acids: CASRGQPNTEAFF.

The gene calls are TRBV19 and TRBJ2-1, with 9 positions matching TRBD1. Germline V lookup: CDR1 LNHDA, CDR2 SQIVND (reference sequence). The CDR3 runs 15 residues. V trimming: 5 bases; J trimming: 5 bases; junction bases outside the gene matches: 7. The CDR3 DNA sequence: TGTGCCAGTAGTCTCCGACAGGGGGTTCACAATGAGCAGTTCTTC. This encodes CASSLRQGVHNEQFF.

The V call is TRBV7-6, the J call TRBJ1-1; maybe TRBD1 (5 bases). This CDR3 spans 13 amino acids. V shed 5 bases and J shed 3 bases, with 10 bases lying between them. The germline CDR1 and CDR2 sequences are SGHVS and FNYEAQ. This CDR3 reads CASSQGYDTEAFF. The CDR3, as DNA: TGTGCCAGCAGCCAGGGATACGACACTGAAGCTTTCTTT.

The CDR3, as DNA: TGTGCCAGCAGCTTAAGACAGGGAGGTGAAAAACTGTTTTTT. It translates to CASSLRQGGEKLFF. The chain couples TRBV7-9 to TRBJ1-4; 7 nucleotides match TRBD1. Germline CDR1 SEHNR, CDR2 FQNEAQ (reference sequence). With V trimmed by 2 bases and J by 7 bases, 4 bases remained unmatched. The CDR3 is 14 amino acids.

This chain links TRBV9 with TRBJ1-3, with unresolved D. This CDR3 has 18 residues. Trimming took 2 bases from V and 4 from J, leaving 22 bases between them. Germline loops: CDR1 SGDLS, CDR2 YYNGEE. CDR3 nucleotides: TGTGCCAGCAGCGTCGGTTTGGGAGCAACCTCGGGCGGAAACACCATATATTTT. Encoded protein: CASSVGLGATSGGNTIYF. Supplemented by reference TRBV9 and TRBJ1-3, the full variable domain reads DSGVTQTPKHLITATGQRVTLRCSPRSGDLSVYWYQQSLDQGLQFLIQYYNGEERAKGNILERFSAQQFPDLHSELNLSSLELGDSALYFCASSVGLGATSGGNTIYFGEGSWLTVV.

This clone occurred a few times. This rearrangement joins TRBV10-3 to TRBJ2-7, with D possibly matching TRBD2 (5 bases). Germline V lookup: CDR1 ENHRY, CDR2 SYGVKD. Trimming cost V 0 bases and J 1 base, with 10 bases left between them. CDR3 length: 15 residues. The CDR3 here is CAISESSPGSYEQYF. DNA of the CDR3: TGTGCCATCAGTGAGTCGAGTCCGGGGTCCTACGAGCAGTACTTC.

CDR3 sequence (DNA): TGTGCCAGCAGTTTAGGGCCCATGAACACTGAAGCTTTCTTT. It codes for CASSLGPMNTEAFF. The chain joins TRBV28 to TRBJ1-1; no clear D gene. Germline loops: CDR1 MDHEN, CDR2 SYDVKM. The V end lost 2 bases, the J end lost 0 bases, and 7 bases lay between the germline ends. This CDR3 has 14 residues. The full variable domain, in which reference TRBV28 and TRBJ1-1 provide the parts outside the CDR3, is DVKVTQSSRYLVKRTGEKVFLECVQDMDHENMFWYRQDPGLGLRLIYFSYDVKMKEKGDIPEGYSVSREKKERFSLILESASTNQTSMYLCASSLGPMNTEAFFGQGTRLTVV.

The rearrangement joins TRBV6-6 to TRBJ1-2; D unresolved. CDR3 length: 14 amino acids. The germline CDR1 and CDR2 sequences are MNHNY and SVGAGI (reference sequence). With 2 bases removed from V and 0 bases from J, the gap between germline ends came to 7 bases. The CDR3 region has the DNA TGTGCCAGCAGTTACGTCAGTGCTAACTATGGCTACACCTTC. This translates into CASSYVSANYGYTF.

The chain combines TRBV5-1 with TRBJ2-7, with 10 bases identical to TRBD2. The CDR3 has 15 residues. From germline, CDR1 is SGHRS and CDR2 YFSETQ. Germline trimming cut 0 bases from V and 3 bases from J; bases unmatched to any gene: 3. The CDR3 bases are TGCGCCAGCAGCTTGGAAACTAGCGGGATCTACGAGCAGTACTTC. It translates to CASSLETSGIYEQYF.

The CDR3 sequence: CASSYSLAGQETQYF. CDR3 sequence (DNA): TGTGCCAGCAGTTACTCTTTAGCGGGGCAAGAGACCCAGTACTTC. The J gene is TRBJ2-5, the V gene TRBV6-5; 8 nucleotides align to TRBD2. Germline V gives CDR1 MNHEY, CDR2 SVGAGI. J lost 2 bases, V lost 0 bases, and 2 bases had no gene match. CDR3 length equals 15 residues.

The chain couples TRBV27 to TRBJ1-1, with TRBD1 as a possible D gene (6 bases). V lost 1 base and J lost 4, with 19 bases in between. This CDR3 is 17 amino acids long. Germline assignment: CDR1 MNHEY and CDR2 SMNVEV (reference sequence). CDR3 nucleotide sequence: TGTGCCAGCAGTTTATTTGGGACACGGACATCCCCCACTGAAGCTTTCTTT. Translated, it gives CASSLFGTRTSPTEAFF.

J is TRBJ1-3 and V is TRBV18; D ambiguous. Per the germline V gene, CDR1 is KGHSH and CDR2 is LQKENI. V lost 3 bases, J lost 4 bases, and 10 bases lay in between. The CDR3 runs 14 residues. The CDR3 bases are TGTGCCAGCTCACCGTACAGTGGCGGAAACACCATATATTTT. Amino acid sequence: CASSPYSGGNTIYF.

The V gene is TRBV3-1 (or the pseudogene TRBV3-2), the J gene TRBJ2-7, with D maybe TRBD2 (6 bases). The V gene's germline CDR1 is LGHDT and CDR2 YNNKEL (reference sequence). Trimming took off 7 bases at V and 4 bases at J, with 17 bases between the two ends. CDR3 size: 14 residues. CDR3 DNA sequence: TGTGCCAGCATCCGCCTCGCTGGGACTTACGAGCAGTACTTC. Residues: CASIRLAGTYEQYF.

In its sample, this clone was seen a few times. V and J are TRBV18 and TRBJ1-5; a weak D match, TRBD1 (5 bases). V lost 3 bases and J lost 4, with 13 bases in between. Germline CDR1 KGHSH, CDR2 LQKENI. CDR3 length: 15 amino acids. CDR3 protein: CASSPRRDSNQPQHF. The CDR3 region has the DNA TGTGCCAGCTCACCTAGACGAGACAGTAATCAGCCCCAGCATTTT.

The rearrangement uses TRBV6-2 or TRBV6-3 and TRBJ2-7; 8 bases map to TRBD1. The CDR3 consists of 17 residues. The V segment lost 6 bases and the J segment 1 base; nucleotides outside the gene matches: 14. Germline values: CDR1 MNHEY, CDR2 SVGEGT. The CDR3 loop is CASSQYLGQDLSYEQYF. The CDR3 DNA sequence: TGTGCCAGCAGCCAATACCTGGGACAGGACCTTTCCTACGAGCAGTACTTC.

V is TRBV4-1 and J is TRBJ2-5, with 8 nucleotides matching TRBD1. V lost 3 bases to trimming and J lost 1 base; unmatched junction nucleotides: 7. The CDR3 is 16 residues long. The germline V gene has CDR1 MGHRA and CDR2 YSYEKL. Written as DNA, the CDR3 is TGCGCCAGCAGCCAGGCTCCGGGACAGGTCCAAGAGACCCAGTACTTC. Translation: CASSQAPGQVQETQYF.

This clone came up once. The chain uses TRBV5-1 and TRBJ1-3; D is uncertain. Germline values: CDR1 SGHRS, CDR2 YFSETQ. The CDR3 sequence is 14 residues long. The V gene lost 0 bases and the J gene lost 4 bases, with 8 bases spanning the gap. The CDR3 reads CASSLGALGNTIYF. The CDR3 nucleotides are TGCGCCAGCAGCTTGGGCGCTCTAGGAAACACCATATATTTT.

The chain joins TRBV18 to TRBJ1-1; 7 bases match TRBD1. Germline V gene data show CDR1 as KGHSH and CDR2 as LQKENI. Germline trimming cut 0 bases from V and 5 bases from J; bases unmatched to any gene: 9. CDR3 size: 16 residues. The CDR3 region is CASSPPGATGRTEAFF. The CDR3 coding sequence is TGTGCCAGCTCACCACCGGGTGCGACAGGGAGGACTGAAGCTTTCTTT.

This clone was detected only a few times. The rearrangement joins TRBV7-2 to TRBJ1-5; 7 nucleotides line up with TRBD1. Trimming took 6 bases from V and 6 from J; bases not matched to a gene: 8. The CDR3 totals 14 residues. Germline V lookup: CDR1 SGHTA, CDR2 FQGNSA. CDR3 residues: CASRPPGQSQPQHF. The CDR3 DNA follows: TGTGCCAGCAGACCTCCGGGACAGAGTCAGCCCCAGCATTTT.